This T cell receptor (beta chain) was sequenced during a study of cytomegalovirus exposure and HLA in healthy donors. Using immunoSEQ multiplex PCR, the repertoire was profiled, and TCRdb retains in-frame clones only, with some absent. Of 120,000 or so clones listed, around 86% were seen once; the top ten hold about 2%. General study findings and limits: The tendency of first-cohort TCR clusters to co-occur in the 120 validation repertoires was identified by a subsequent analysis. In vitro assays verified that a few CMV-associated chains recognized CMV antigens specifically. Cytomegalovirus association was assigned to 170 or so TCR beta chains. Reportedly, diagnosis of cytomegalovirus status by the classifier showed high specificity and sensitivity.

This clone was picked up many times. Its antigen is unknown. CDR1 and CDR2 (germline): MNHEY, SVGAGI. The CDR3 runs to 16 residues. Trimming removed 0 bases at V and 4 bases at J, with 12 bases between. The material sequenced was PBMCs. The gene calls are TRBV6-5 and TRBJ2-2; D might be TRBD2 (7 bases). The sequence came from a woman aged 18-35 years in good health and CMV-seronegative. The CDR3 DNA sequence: TGTGCCAGCAGTTACTCGACAGGCGGGAGCACCGGGGAGCTGTTTTTT. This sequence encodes CASSYSTGGSTGELFF.